This T cell receptor (beta chain) was sequenced for a study of early T cells in non-severe SARS-CoV-2 infection. Turning to the study itself: Bulk RNA from unsorted whole blood was sequenced; chains were unpaired. Points from the study as a whole: Anti-spike CD8 responses were favored by VDJdb matching, which missed private and CD4 specificities.

Tagging with unique molecular identifiers was applied to individual cDNA molecules. TCRdb re-called the 5' RACE reads with MiXCR, one entry per CDR3 protein. The sample lists 65,000 to 85,000 distinct CDR3 sequences; 9% to 10% were seen once. This clonotype has at least ten counts. Its antigen is unknown. Germline CDR1 is MNHNS and CDR2 is SASEGT. This CDR3 is built from 13 residues. V was cut by 6 bases and J by 5 bases, with 13 bases left in between. The specimen comprised whole blood, sampled at baseline. This clonotype was obtained from an adult who was a healthcare worker with PCR-confirmed SARS-CoV-2 infection or an uninfected control (not recorded which). The chain employs TRBV6-1 and TRBJ1-1, with TRBD1 as a possible D gene (5 bases). Here the CDR3 DNA reads TGTGCCAGCAGAGCAGGGATTAGGACTGAAGCTTTCTTT. Amino acids: CASRAGIRTEAFF.